Below, 4 T cell receptor beta chains from the same sample are listed, as sequenced in a study of glioma-infiltrating T cells. The iRepertoire nested amplicon-rescue multiplex PCR amplified TCR alpha and beta CDR3s from RNA. MiXCR, run by TCRdb on the multiplex PCR reads, gives a single entry per CDR3 protein. The sample has about 140,000 distinct CDR3 sequences, roughly two fifths seen once; the top ten hold roughly a fifth. What was sequenced was glioma tissue, nonneoplastic brain tissue, or PBMCs (not recorded which). All receptors derive from a human donor with low-grade glioma or glioblastoma, undergoing nonglioma brain surgery, or in good health (not recorded which).

This clonotype was seen more than once but under ten times. The chain uses TRBV6-6 and TRBJ2-7, with D possibly being TRBD1 (6 bases). Per the germline V gene, CDR1 is MNHNY and CDR2 is SVGAGI (reference sequence). The CDR3 is made up of 15 amino acids. V lost 0 bases and J lost 1, with 10 bases in between. The CDR3 DNA follows: TGTGCCAGCAGTTACTCCCTGACAGGTTCCTACGAGCAGTACTTC. Translation gives CASSYSLTGSYEQYF.

This chain links TRBV4-1 with TRBJ1-5; D gene ambiguous. This CDR3 has 13 residues. V lost 2 bases and J lost 1, with 3 bases in between. Germline V lookup: CDR1 MGHRA, CDR2 YSYEKL. In nucleotides, the CDR3 is TGCGCCAGCAGCCAAACGAGCAATCAGCCCCAGCATTTT. This gives the protein CASSQTSNQPQHF.

CDR3 sequence (DNA): TGTGCCAGCAGCTTATTTTTCTCTGAGTACAATGAGCAGTTCTTC. This sequence encodes CASSLFFSEYNEQFF. This rearrangement joins TRBV7-9 to TRBJ2-1, with D uncertain. V gave up 2 bases and J gave up 4 bases, with 12 bases separating them. From germline, CDR1 is SEHNR and CDR2 FQNEAQ (reference sequence). This CDR3 region has 15 residues. Looking up the rest from reference TRBV7-9 and TRBJ2-1 gives the full variable domain: DTGVSQNPRHKITKRGQNVTFRCDPISEHNRLYWYRQTLGQGPEFLTYFQNEAQLEKSRLLSDRFSAERPKGSFSTLEIQRTEQGDSAMYLCASSLFFSEYNEQFFGPGTRLTVL.

The chain has TRBV11-1 and TRBJ2-2; tentative D call: TRBD2 (5 bases). Germline values: CDR1 SGHAT, CDR2 FQDESV (reference sequence). CDR3 length: 15 residues. V was clipped by 1 base and J by 3 bases, with 9 bases between them. The CDR3 DNA reads TGTGCCAGCAGCTTAGTCGCGGGTTACACCGGGGAGCTGTTTTTT. Protein product: CASSLVAGYTGELFF.